One and the same sample provided the 28 T cell receptor beta chains below, sequenced in a study of blood T cell repertoires in COVID-19. Profiling relied on immunoSEQ multiplex PCR, and the TCRdb table lists in-frame clones only, not all of them. This table has a few hundred thousand clones, approximately 80% appearing once. The sample consisted of PBMCs or T cells enriched from blood (not recorded which). These receptors all come from a man between 35 and 55 years old who had been exposed to COVID-19.

This chain uses TRBV30 with TRBJ1-3; D is undetermined. The V and J ends lost 8 bases and 2 bases respectively, with 13 bases between them. The CDR3 runs to 13 residues. Germline CDR1 reads GTSNPN; CDR2 reads SVGIG (reference sequence). CDR3 coding DNA: TGTGCCACCAAACCCGGGGCTGGAAACACCATATATTTT. This sequence encodes CATKPGAGNTIYF.

The J gene is TRBJ1-1, the V gene TRBV30; TRBD1 is a possible D gene (5 bases). The germline CDR1 and CDR2 sequences are GTSNPN and SVGIG (reference sequence). The CDR3 length is 12 residues. V was clipped by 4 bases and J by 8 bases, with 14 bases between them. The CDR3 nucleotides read TGTGCCTGGACAGACGGGGGTGGGGAAGCTTTCTTT. Its protein is CAWTDGGGEAFF. Using reference TRBV30 and TRBJ1-1 for the parts outside the CDR3, the full variable domain is SQTIHQWPATLVQPVGSPLSLECTVEGTSNPNLYWYRQAAGRGLQLLFYSVGIGQISSEVPQNLSASRPQDRQFILSSKKLLLSDSGFYLCAWTDGGGEAFFGQGTRLTVV.

The V call is TRBV2, the J call TRBJ1-2, with D unresolved. CDR3 length: 15 amino acids. In germline, CDR1 is SNHLY, CDR2 FYNNEI. Trimming removed 4 bases from V and 3 bases from J, with 15 bases in between. The CDR3 spells CASSVSGRSDYGYTF. CDR3 coding DNA: TGTGCCAGCAGTGTTAGCGGACGTTCTGACTATGGCTACACCTTC.

The chain's CDR3 is CASRRPGGSAYEQYF. The CDR3 DNA follows: TGTGCCAGCAGACGACCTGGGGGCAGCGCCTACGAGCAGTACTTC. This chain links TRBV11-3 with TRBJ2-7; a weak D match, TRBD1 (6 bases). Trimming removed 6 bases from V and 2 bases from J, with 17 bases in between. Germline V gives CDR1 SGHNT, CDR2 YENEEA. The CDR3 is made up of 15 amino acids.

The chain has TRBV12-5 and TRBJ2-1, with TRBD2 matching over 12 bases. Germline CDR1 LGHNT, CDR2 FRNRAP. V shed 5 bases, J shed 8 bases, and the junction held 10 bases outside the gene matches. The CDR3 sequence is 16 residues long. As DNA, the CDR3 is TGTGCTAGTGGTGGACTAGCGGGAAAGTTATTCCATGAGCAGTTCTTC. This codes for CASGGLAGKLFHEQFF.

The V gene is TRBV27, the J gene TRBJ1-1; TRBD1 matches 9 bases. J gave up 4 bases and V 5 bases, and 2 bases lay outside the gene matches. The CDR3 sequence is 13 residues long. Germline lookup yields CDR1 MNHEY and CDR2 SMNVEV (reference sequence). This CDR3 reads CASSGQGFTEAFF. The DNA for the CDR3 is TGTGCCAGCAGTGGACAGGGGTTCACTGAAGCTTTCTTT.

V and J are TRBV11-2 and TRBJ2-1; possible D gene TRBD2, 6 bases. CDR3 length: 15 amino acids. CDR1 SGHAT and CDR2 FQNNGV come from the germline V gene. Trimming removed 0 bases from V and 0 bases from J, with 6 bases in between. CDR3 in amino acids: CASSLEAGSYNEQFF. The CDR3 DNA follows: TGTGCCAGCAGCTTAGAAGCGGGCTCCTACAATGAGCAGTTCTTC.

The chain links TRBV6-5 to TRBJ1-4, with a weak D call TRBD1 (6 bases). Germline CDR1 MNHEY, CDR2 SVGAGI. Trimming took off 5 bases at V and 8 bases at J, with 18 bases between the two ends. The CDR3 covers 15 residues. CDR3 coding DNA: TGTGCCAGCAGTCAAAAACAGGGCCCAAGGGAAAAACTGTTTTTT. Its translation: CASSQKQGPREKLFF.

This rearrangement joins TRBV29-1 to TRBJ2-7; the D gene is possibly TRBD2 (6 bases). V was pared by 4 bases and J by 5 bases, with 9 bases between. The CDR3 runs 11 residues. Germline V gene data show CDR1 as SQVTM and CDR2 as ANQGSEA. CDR3 nucleotides: TGCAGCGTTGGGACGGGAGACGAGCAGTACTTC. This sequence encodes CSVGTGDEQYF.

This clone was seen once. The rearrangement joins TRBV10-2 to TRBJ2-7; 10 nucleotides agree with TRBD1. Per the germline V gene, CDR1 is WSHSY and CDR2 is SAAADI. The ends lost 2 bases at V and 6 bases at J; junction bases unmatched: 4. This CDR3 spans 14 amino acids. The CDR3 region has the DNA TGCGCCAGCAGTGAGGGACAGGGGGTAGTCGAGCAGTACTTC. Its protein is CASSEGQGVVEQYF.

The V call is TRBV18, the J call TRBJ1-1; TRBD1 agrees at 9 bases. This CDR3 spans 16 amino acids. CDR1 and CDR2 (germline): KGHSH, LQKENI. The V segment lost 4 bases and the J segment 4 bases; nucleotides outside the gene matches: 10. CDR3 region: CASSLRTGQGSTEAFF. CDR3 coding DNA: TGTGCCAGCTCACTTCGAACGGGACAGGGAAGCACTGAAGCTTTCTTT. The whole variable domain, remainder taken from reference TRBV18 and TRBJ1-1, is NAGVMQNPRHLVRRRGQEARLRCSPMKGHSHVYWYRQLPEEGLKFMVYLQKENIIDESGMPKERFSAEFPKEGPSILRIQQVVRGDSAAYFCASSLRTGQGSTEAFFGQGTRLTVV.

This rearrangement joins TRBV7-9 to TRBJ2-7; 10 bases map to TRBD2. The CDR3 loop spans 15 amino acids. J gave up 6 bases and V 5 bases, and 10 bases lay outside the gene matches. Germline V gives CDR1 SEHNR, CDR2 FQNEAQ (reference sequence). The CDR3 loop is CASSLRLAGAGEQYF. CDR3 bases: TGTGCCAGCAGCCTCCGTCTAGCGGGAGCGGGCGAGCAGTACTTC.

The table lists this clone with a few counts. This sequence joins TRBV27 and TRBJ1-5; 8 bases align to TRBD1. V lost 3 bases, J lost 5 bases, and 3 bases stayed unmatched. Per the germline V gene, CDR1 is MNHEY and CDR2 is SMNVEV (reference sequence). The CDR3 has 14 residues. The CDR3: CASSLQGADQPQHF. In DNA form, the CDR3 reads TGTGCCAGCAGTTTGCAGGGGGCTGATCAGCCCCAGCATTTT.

The genes are TRBV6-5 and TRBJ1-4; the D is unclear. The CDR3 runs to 14 residues. CDR1 MNHEY and CDR2 SVGAGI come from the germline V gene. V was pared by 6 bases and J by 0 bases, with 8 bases between. The CDR3 bases are TGTGCCAGCAGCTCGGTCGCAACTAATGAAAAACTGTTTTTT. Protein product: CASSSVATNEKLFF.

The chain joins TRBV18 to TRBJ1-3, with 9 bases matching TRBD1. The CDR3 is made up of 19 amino acids. Trimming removed 3 bases from V and 4 bases from J; junction bases left unmatched: 16. Looked up from germline, CDR1 is KGHSH and CDR2 is LQKENI. CDR3 in amino acids: CASSPPQAGTGRSGNTIYF. The CDR3 DNA reads TGTGCCAGCTCACCCCCTCAGGCCGGGACAGGGAGGTCCGGAAACACCATATATTTT.

CDR3: CASSLQGGLQETQYF. DNA of the CDR3: TGCGCCAGCAGCTTGCAGGGAGGCCTCCAAGAGACCCAGTACTTC. This chain joins TRBV5-1 and TRBJ2-5; TRBD2 is a possible D gene (6 bases). The germline V gene has CDR1 SGHRS and CDR2 YFSETQ. This CDR3 is 15 amino acids long. V was clipped by 1 base and J by 1 base, with 11 bases between them.

V gene TRBV5-6 combines with J gene TRBJ1-1, with TRBD1 as a possible D gene (6 bases). This CDR3 has 17 residues. V dropped 1 base and J dropped 0 bases, with 16 bases sitting between them. In germline, CDR1 is SGHDT, CDR2 YYEEEE. The CDR3: CASSLFSGRGLNTEAFF. CDR3 nucleotide sequence: TGTGCCAGCAGCTTGTTTTCTGGCAGGGGATTGAACACTGAAGCTTTCTTT.

This chain joins TRBV5-1 and TRBJ2-1; 10 nucleotides line up with TRBD1. CDR1 is SGHRS and CDR2 is YFSETQ in the germline V gene. The CDR3 consists of 15 residues. J gave up 8 bases and V 0 bases, and 5 bases lay outside the gene matches. In nucleotides, the CDR3 is TGCGCCAGCAGCTTGGAGGGACAGGGGACCCATGAGCAGTTCTTC. Residues: CASSLEGQGTHEQFF.

The V gene is TRBV5-1, the J gene TRBJ2-1, with D perhaps TRBD2 (5 bases). V was shortened by 5 bases and J by 2 bases, with 11 bases between the two germline ends. CDR1 is SGHRS, CDR2 YFSETQ, per germline. The CDR3 is 14 amino acids. Here the CDR3 reads CASRADGPYNEQFF. DNA of the CDR3: TGCGCCAGCAGAGCGGACGGCCCCTACAATGAGCAGTTCTTC.

The J gene is TRBJ1-1, the V gene TRBV18, with TRBD1 matching over 8 bases. Trimming at V came to 5 bases and at J to 8 bases, leaving 7 bases not matched to a gene. Germline-derived CDR1 and CDR2 are KGHSH and LQKENI. There are 13 residues in the CDR3. This CDR3 is CASSTDRAREAFF. For the CDR3, the DNA is TGTGCCAGCTCAACGGACAGGGCGAGAGAAGCTTTCTTT.

The rearrangement joins TRBV2 to TRBJ2-2; 14 bases map to TRBD2. Trimming cost V 8 bases and J 6 bases; bases outside gene matches: 8. Germline V lookup: CDR1 SNHLY, CDR2 FYNNEI. The CDR3 sequence is 16 residues long. The CDR3 region has the DNA TGTGCCAGCCGGACTAGCGGGGGGAGTAGGGCCGGGGAGCTGTTTTTT. Translating gives CASRTSGGSRAGELFF.

The genes are TRBV5-4 and TRBJ1-2; D remains ambiguous. The germline V gene has CDR1 SGHNT and CDR2 YYREEE (reference sequence). Trimming stripped 2 bases from V and 4 bases from J, with 21 bases between. This CDR3 region has 17 residues. CDR3 bases: TGTGCCAGCAGCTTTGGGCATCGGGAGCCGGCGGGCTATGGCTACACCTTC. Translating it yields CASSFGHREPAGYGYTF.

Concerning this clone itself: Other nucleotide sequences from this sample produce the same CDR3. The J gene is TRBJ1-1, the V gene TRBV18; D not resolved. The CDR3 sequence is 14 residues long. From germline, CDR1 is KGHSH and CDR2 LQKENI. Deletions cut 3 bases from V and 2 bases from J, with 10 bases between. Written as DNA, the CDR3 is TGTGCCAGCTCACCGAGTTCTTCTAACACTGAAGCTTTCTTT. It yields the protein CASSPSSSNTEAFF.

The CDR3 is CASSLSGQHSYYGYTF. The CDR3 DNA is TGTGCCAGCAGCTTATCGGGACAGCATTCTTACTATGGCTACACCTTC. The rearrangement joins TRBV5-8 to TRBJ1-2; 7 bases map to TRBD1. The CDR3 contains 16 residues. Germline lookup yields CDR1 SGHTS and CDR2 YDEGEE. V dropped 2 bases and J dropped 3; count of bases not matched to a gene: 10.

V usage is TRBV10-3 and J usage is TRBJ2-7; 15 bases agree with TRBD2. CDR1 ENHRY and CDR2 SYGVKD come from the germline V gene. This CDR3 spans 18 amino acids. V gave up 4 bases and J gave up 7 bases; unmatched junction bases: 14. CDR3 protein: CAISGLGLAGGRSREQYF. The CDR3 DNA is TGTGCCATCAGTGGTTTGGGACTAGCGGGAGGACGATCAAGGGAGCAGTACTTC.

The table lists this clone with a few counts. The genes are TRBV7-6 and TRBJ2-3, with D tentatively TRBD1 (7 bases). Deletions cut 5 bases from V and 8 bases from J, with 20 bases between. This CDR3 comprises 15 residues. Looked up from germline, CDR1 is SGHVS and CDR2 is FNYEAQ. The CDR3 DNA follows: TGTGCCAGCAGCCCCTCGACAGGGATCGGGGGTACGCAGTATTTT. Protein product: CASSPSTGIGGTQYF.

The chain couples TRBV6-1 to TRBJ2-7; no clear D gene. Trimming stripped 4 bases from V and 1 base from J, with 17 bases between. Per the germline V gene, CDR1 is MNHNS and CDR2 is SASEGT. The CDR3 extends over 16 amino acids. The CDR3 loop reads CASSAPFGSSSYEQYF. DNA of the CDR3: TGTGCCAGCAGTGCCCCATTCGGTTCTAGTTCCTACGAGCAGTACTTC.

The genes are TRBV19 and TRBJ1-5; 12 nucleotides agree with TRBD1. This CDR3 is built from 15 residues. Trimming removed 6 bases from V and 7 bases from J; junction bases left unmatched: 7. The V gene's germline CDR1 is LNHDA and CDR2 SQIVND (reference sequence). CDR3: CASRDPGQGAQPQHF. Written as DNA, the CDR3 is TGTGCCAGTAGAGATCCGGGACAGGGGGCCCAGCCCCAGCATTTT.